The 19 T cell receptor beta chains given below trace back to one sample, sequenced in a study of neurological immune-mediated disorders. TCRdb fed the 5' RACE reads into MiXCR, producing one record per CDR3 protein. Found here are tens of thousands of distinct CDR3 sequences, 12% to 15% of them singletons; the top ten hold around 4.3%. Time point specified: longitudinal time-point 1 (baseline). The specimen was PBMCs. These receptors were taken from a female donor with HTLV-1-associated myelopathy (HAM/TSP).

This clonotype was counted between two and nine times. The chain carries TRBV5-1 and TRBJ2-3; 10 nucleotides line up with TRBD2. CDR1 and CDR2 (germline): SGHRS, YFSETQ. Trimming cost V 1 base and J 4 bases; bases outside gene matches: 9. The CDR3 has 17 residues. CDR3 protein: CASSLRRSGGASDTQYF. The CDR3 DNA is TGCGCCAGCAGCTTGCGAAGAAGCGGGGGGGCATCAGATACGCAGTATTTT.

Ten or more counts support this clonotype. The chain links TRBV4-1 to TRBJ1-5; D is perhaps TRBD1 (5 bases). Germline assignment: CDR1 MGHRA and CDR2 YSYEKL. The CDR3 runs 15 residues. Trimming took 2 bases from V and 6 from J, leaving 14 bases between them. DNA for the CDR3: TGCGCCAGCAGCCAACCAGGGTCGGTAGGTCAGCCCCAGCATTTT. It specifies CASSQPGSVGQPQHF.

The table lists this clonotype with many counts. This chain connects TRBV3-1 to TRBJ2-7, with TRBD1 identical over 8 bases. The CDR3 has 14 residues. V was clipped by 1 base and J by 6 bases; unmatched bases: 5. Germline assignment: CDR1 LGHDT and CDR2 YNNKEL (reference sequence). The CDR3 protein is CASSQAQGASEQYF. Written as DNA, the CDR3 is TGTGCCAGCAGCCAAGCTCAGGGGGCCAGCGAGCAGTACTTC.

The table lists this clonotype with many counts. The gene calls are TRBV4-2 and TRBJ2-5; 10 bases line up with TRBD2. The V gene end was trimmed by 2 bases and the J gene end by 3 bases; junction bases not matched to a gene: 9. This CDR3 is built from 17 residues. Germline CDR1 and CDR2: LGHNA and YNFKEQ. As DNA, the CDR3 is TGTGCCAGCAGCCAACGAGCTAGCGGGGGCTATGAAGAGACCCAGTACTTC. As protein: CASSQRASGGYEETQYF.

This clonotype was seen many times. The J gene is TRBJ2-6, the V gene TRBV12-3 or TRBV12-4; no clear D. The CDR3 is made up of 12 amino acids. Trimming removed 8 bases at V and 0 bases at J, with 2 bases between. CDR3 sequence (DNA): TGTGCCAGCGGCTCTGGGGCCAACGTCCTGACTTTC. Its translation: CASGSGANVLTF.

In this sample, this clonotype turned up many times. The chain couples TRBV21-1 to TRBJ1-2; the table's D call TRBD1 went unverified against the DNA. TRBV21-1 is a pseudogene segment. CDR3 length: 14 residues. The CDR3 region has the DNA TGTGCCAGCACCGCCACGGACAGGCCCTATGGCTACACCTTC. Translation: CASTATDRPYGYTF.

This clonotype appeared many times. The chain couples TRBV28 to TRBJ2-1; TRBD2 matches at 10 bases. Germline values: CDR1 MDHEN, CDR2 SYDVKM. The length of the CDR3 is 14 residues. V gave up 7 bases and J gave up 2 bases; unmatched junction bases: 2. The chain's CDR3 is CASTSGGAYNEQFF. The CDR3 DNA reads TGTGCCAGCACGAGCGGGGGGGCCTACAATGAGCAGTTCTTC.

The chain employs TRBV20-1 and TRBJ1-2; 9 bases agree with TRBD1. The trim removed 6 bases at V and 6 bases at J, leaving 11 bases unmatched. The length of the CDR3 is 14 residues. The V gene's germline CDR1 is DFQATT and CDR2 SNEGSKA (reference sequence). DNA for the CDR3: TGCAGTGCAGTACAGGGGGCGCGAGGACATGGCTACACCTTC. Protein: CSAVQGARGHGYTF.

This clonotype was picked up many times. The chain recombines TRBV5-1 with TRBJ1-4; maybe TRBD1 (5 bases). V dropped 5 bases and J dropped 7 bases, with 15 bases sitting between them. This CDR3 contains 14 residues. Germline V gene sequence: CDR1 SGHRS, CDR2 YFSETQ. In DNA, the CDR3 is TGCGCCAGCAGAGCCGGGGACTCAATTGAAAAACTGTTTTTT. As protein: CASRAGDSIEKLFF.

This clonotype has ten or more counts. The chain links TRBV5-1 to TRBJ2-1, with unresolved D. Germline assignment: CDR1 SGHRS and CDR2 YFSETQ. V was clipped by 0 bases and J by 10 bases, with 5 bases between them. The CDR3 sequence is 11 residues long. Here the CDR3 DNA reads TGCGCCAGCAGCTTGGGAAAGGAGCAGTTCTTC. Translated, it gives CASSLGKEQFF.

This clonotype was detected ten times or more. The gene calls are TRBV9 and TRBJ2-5; tentatively, D is TRBD2 (5 bases). The CDR3 covers 15 residues. Trimming removed 0 bases at V and 2 bases at J, with 11 bases between. Germline CDR1 and CDR2: SGDLS and YYNGEE. In DNA form, the CDR3 reads TGTGCCAGCAGCGTAGGCCCGGGAATACAAGAGACCCAGTACTTC. It codes for CASSVGPGIQETQYF. The full variable domain, rest sourced from reference TRBV9 and TRBJ2-5, is DSGVTQTPKHLITATGQRVTLRCSPRSGDLSVYWYQQSLDQGLQFLIQYYNGEERAKGNILERFSAQQFPDLHSELNLSSLELGDSALYFCASSVGPGIQETQYFGPGTRLLVL.

There are many counts of this clonotype. The chain joins TRBV9 to TRBJ2-7, with 8 bases aligning to TRBD1. Germline V gives CDR1 SGDLS, CDR2 YYNGEE. The CDR3 extends over 15 amino acids. V shed 4 bases, J shed 0 bases, and the junction held 6 bases outside the gene matches. For the CDR3, the DNA is TGTGCCAGCAGCTTGGGTCAGGGGGCCTCCTACGAGCAGTACTTC. This translates into CASSLGQGASYEQYF.

As for this clonotype: This could be a read error, since a much larger clone is one nucleotide away. This chain connects TRBV5-1 to TRBJ2-2; D is possibly TRBD2 (6 bases). Germline-derived CDR1 and CDR2 are SGHRS and YFSETQ. The length of the CDR3 is 14 residues. V lost 5 bases and J lost 9, with 17 bases in between. The CDR3 DNA follows: TGCGCCAGCAGGCCGCTAGCGACCGGCTGGGAGCTGTTTTTT. Its protein is CASRPLATGWELFF.

V usage is TRBV4-1 and J usage is TRBJ1-1; D remains ambiguous. V was cut by 3 bases and J by 2 bases, with 7 bases left in between. Germline V gene data show CDR1 as MGHRA and CDR2 as YSYEKL. The CDR3 is made up of 13 amino acids. This CDR3 reads CASSQDPNTEAFF. CDR3 nucleotides: TGCGCCAGCAGCCAGGACCCAAACACTGAAGCTTTCTTT.

This clonotype was detected ten times or more. The chain links TRBV5-1 to TRBJ1-1; no clear D. Germline CDR1 reads SGHRS; CDR2 reads YFSETQ. The CDR3 consists of 13 residues. The ends were cut back, 1 base at V and 4 bases at J, with 8 bases in the middle. The CDR3 spells CASSLMRSTEAFF. The CDR3 nucleotides read TGCGCCAGCAGCTTGATGAGGAGCACTGAAGCTTTCTTT.

This clonotype was observed at least ten times. The J gene is TRBJ2-4, the V gene TRBV3-1, with TRBD2 as a possible D gene (8 bases). Looked up from germline, CDR1 is LGHDT and CDR2 is YNNKEL (reference sequence). The V and J ends lost 1 base and 1 base respectively, with 11 bases between them. The CDR3 contains 16 residues. In DNA form, the CDR3 reads TGTGCCAGCAGCCAAGCGGGAGGGGGCGCCAAAAACATTCAGTACTTC. Its protein is CASSQAGGGAKNIQYF.

Regarding this clonotype: The junction departs from germline at one end; a sequencing error may be responsible. The J gene is TRBJ1-5, the V gene TRBV5-1; TRBD1 might be the D (6 bases). The germline V gene encodes CDR1 SGHRS and CDR2 YFSETQ. The CDR3 loop spans 15 amino acids. CDR3 nucleotides: TGCGCCAGCAGCCCCCAGCCCAAAACCGGACAGCCCAAGCATTTT. This sequence encodes CASSPQPKTGQPKHF.

This clonotype was picked up many times. The chain couples TRBV28 to TRBJ1-1; 9 positions match TRBD1. CDR1 and CDR2 from the germline V gene are MDHEN and SYDVKM. The CDR3 sequence is 15 residues long. V shed 6 bases and J 3 bases; nucleotides not matched to a gene: 8. The CDR3 nucleotides read TGTGCCAGCAGGCCTCCCACAGGGGGCTACACTGAAGCTTTCTTT. Translating it yields CASRPPTGGYTEAFF.

The J gene is TRBJ1-1, the V gene TRBV5-1; no reliable D call. This CDR3 spans 14 amino acids. V was pared by 1 base and J by 1 base, with 8 bases between. Germline V gene lookup returns CDR1 SGHRS and CDR2 YFSETQ. For the CDR3, the DNA is TGCGCCAGCAGCTTGAGGCTAGAGAACACTGAAGCTTTCTTT. It yields the protein CASSLRLENTEAFF.